Listed below are T cell receptor beta chains from one sample, sequenced in a study of cytomegalovirus exposure and HLA in healthy donors. Sequencing was performed with immunoSEQ multiplex PCR; in TCRdb, only in-frame clones are kept and a portion is missing. The sample lists 96,000 or so clones; approximately 72% were seen once. Sequencing used PBMCs. These receptors were obtained from a woman aged 70-85 years in good health and CMV-seropositive. Both conserved end residues are part of each CDR3. A D gene is named only where the DNA matches it firmly. For some rows the clone size is stated as once, few or many, or as a class when expanded; others skip it.

-,TRBD1,TRBV9,TRBJ2-7,TGTGCCAGCAGCGTCGGGCCCGGGACAGGGGGCGACGAGCAGTACTTC,CASSVGPGTGGDEQYF
-,-,TRBV11-2,TRBJ2-7,TGTGCCAGCAGCTTAGATCTCCCCCACGAGCAGTACTTC,CASSLDLPHEQYF
-,-,TRBV30,TRBJ1-2,TGTGCCTGGAGTCGCGATGACTATGGCTACACCTTC,CAWSRDDYGYTF
-,TRBD2,TRBV6-5,TRBJ2-7,TGTGCCAGCAGCCGGGGGGGGCCGGGGGCCTACGAGCAGTACTTC,CASSRGGPGAYEQYF
-,TRBD2,TRBV7-7,TRBJ2-5,TGTGCTAGCAGCCTGGCCGGGACTAGTCAAACCCAGTACTTC,CASSLAGTSQTQYF
-,TRBD2,TRBV7-2,TRBJ2-2,TGTGCCAGCAGCTTACTAGCGGGGGGGAACACCGGGGAGCTGTTTTTT,CASSLLAGGNTGELFF
-,-,TRBV5-1,TRBJ2-7,TGCGCCAGCAGCGGTACAGGGTACTACGAGCAGTACTTC,CASSGTGYYEQYF
few,-,TRBV2,TRBJ1-1,TGTGCCAGCAGCTCCGGGACACAGAACACTGAAGCTTTCTTT,CASSSGTQNTEAFF
once,-,TRBV6-1,TRBJ1-6,TGTGCCAGCAGTGAAGCGTTTAGGGGAAGCTCCTATAATTCACCCCTCCACTTT,CASSEAFRGSSYNSPLHF
-,-,TRBV4-2,TRBJ1-6,TGTGCCAGCAGCCAAGGGACACAGAATAGAGCACCCCTCCACTTT,CASSQGTQNRAPLHF
few,-,TRBV7-8,TRBJ1-5,TGTGCCAGCAGCCCCGGGACATCCGTCCAACCCCAGCATTTT,CASSPGTSVQPQHF
few,TRBD1,TRBV28,TRBJ2-7,TGTGCCGCCAGCAGCGTCAGGGGGCGATACGAGCAGTACTTC,CAASSVRGRYEQYF
-,TRBD1,TRBV5-1,TRBJ1-4,TGCGCCAGCAGCTTGGGGCCGGGACAGGGGTATGAAAAACTGTTTTTT,CASSLGPGQGYEKLFF
-,TRBD1,TRBV28,TRBJ2-7,TGTGCCAGCTGGCCGGGACAGAGAAGCTACGAGCAGTACTTC,CASWPGQRSYEQYF
-,-,TRBV21-1,TRBJ1-6,TGTGCCAGCAGCAGGGACAGGGCCTTTAATTCACCCCTCCACTTT,CASSRDRAFNSPLHF
-,TRBD1,TRBV28,TRBJ1-1,TGTGCCAGCAGTTTGTGGACAGGGAGCCCGGCGGGGAACACTGAAGCTTTCTTT,CASSLWTGSPAGNTEAFF
-,TRBD1,TRBV7-8,TRBJ2-2,TGTGCCAGCAGCCCCGGACAGGTTTCGTCTCGGCTGTTTTTT,CASSPGQVSSRLFF
-,-,TRBV28,TRBJ1-5,TGTGCCAGCAGTTGGGGGGACTCGAGCAATCAGCCCCAGCATTTT,CASSWGDSSNQPQHF
few,-,TRBV7-9,TRBJ2-7,TGTGCCAGCAGCTTAGGGGGCCCATCCTCCTACGAGCAGTACTTC,CASSLGGPSSYEQYF
few,TRBD1,TRBV5-4,TRBJ1-3,TGTGCCAGCAAGACAGGGGCTGGAAACACCATATATTTT,CASKTGAGNTIYF
-,-,TRBV6-1,TRBJ2-3,TGTGCCAGCAAGTTAGTACCGTCCGTAGATACGCAGTATTTT,CASKLVPSVDTQYF
-,TRBD2,TRBV30,TRBJ2-1,TGTGCCTGGAGTGTACGTCGAGGGACTAGCTTGAATGAGCAGTTCTTC,CAWSVRRGTSLNEQFF
-,-,TRBV30,TRBJ2-5,TGTGCCTGGAGTGTACGAGAATTCGAGACCCAGTACTTC,CAWSVREFETQYF
once,TRBD2,TRBV5-4,TRBJ2-3,TGTGCCAGCAGCCCGGGACTAGCGGGGGGAGGGGATACGCAGTATTTT,CASSPGLAGGGDTQYF